Listed below are T cell receptor beta chains from one sample, sequenced in a study of early T cells in non-severe SARS-CoV-2 infection. A single record per CDR3 protein comes from TCRdb applying MiXCR to the 5' RACE reads. The data show under 60,000 distinct CDR3 sequences, 9.3% seen once. Specimen: whole blood. Receptors were obtained from an adult who was a healthcare worker with PCR-confirmed SARS-CoV-2 infection or an uninfected control (not recorded which). Both conserved end residues are part of each CDR3. Each record gives: V gene, J gene, clone size, D gene, CDR3 protein, CDR3 DNA. The D gene is left open where the match is weak. Size is omitted from some rows. Given values are once, few, many or a class for expanded clones.

TRBV6-6	TRBJ2-7	NA	NA	CASSDALSGDSTKQYF	TGTGCCAGCAGTGATGCATTATCGGGGGACTCTACGAAGCAGTACTTC
TRBV4-1	TRBJ1-1	few	NA	CASSQDPFRKAFF	TGCGCCAGCAGCCAAGATCCCTTCCGTAAAGCTTTCTTT
TRBV7-3	TRBJ1-6	NA	NA	CASSLNDGLLSPLHF	TGTGCCAGCAGCTTAAACGATGGCCTGTTGTCACCCCTCCACTTT
TRBV4-2	TRBJ2-3	many	TRBD2	CASSQELAGGTDTQYF	TGTGCCAGCAGCCAAGAACTAGCGGGCGGCACAGATACGCAGTATTTT
TRBV5-1	TRBJ2-6	few	NA	CASSLGPPDTSVLTF	TGCGCCAGCAGCTTGGGTCCTCCGGACACCTCCGTCCTGACTTTC
TRBV5-1	TRBJ2-7	few	NA	CASSSEGYEQYF	TGCGCCAGCAGCTCAGAGGGGTACGAGCAGTACTTC
TRBV29-1	TRBJ2-6	NA	NA	CSIYAGSGANVLTF	TGCAGCATCTACGCGGGCTCTGGGGCCAACGTCCTGACTTTC
TRBV20-1	TRBJ2-3	many	NA	CSAENGADTQYF	TGCAGTGCAGAAAACGGGGCAGATACGCAGTATTTT
TRBV29-1	TRBJ2-3	NA	TRBD1	CSGETGGATDTQYF	TGCAGCGGGGAGACAGGGGGCGCAACAGATACGCAGTATTTT
TRBV11-2	TRBJ1-2	many	NA	CASSLGPWDLGARYTF	TGTGCCAGCAGCTTAGGCCCCTGGGACCTAGGAGCTCGCTACACCTTC
TRBV14	TRBJ2-7	few	NA	CASSTRGGAEQYF	TGTGCCAGCAGTACTAGAGGGGGGGCCGAGCAGTACTTC
TRBV7-3	TRBJ2-4	many	NA	CASSAGSTRSGNIQYF	TGTGCCAGCAGCGCTGGTTCCACCAGGTCGGGAAACATTCAGTACTTC
TRBV5-1	TRBJ2-3	NA	NA	CASSLEQFTDTQYF	TGCGCCAGCAGCTTGGAACAGTTCACAGATACGCAGTATTTT
TRBV20-1	TRBJ1-1	few	NA	CSVRQVNTEAFF	TGCAGTGTAAGGCAGGTGAACACTGAAGCTTTCTTT
TRBV15	TRBJ2-4	many	TRBD2	CATSRKTGTSGRREYF	TGTGCCACCAGCAGAAAAACCGGGACTAGCGGGAGACGGGAGTACTTC
TRBV12-3/TRBV12-4	TRBJ2-1	NA	TRBD1	CASSADRARFQFF	TGTGCCAGCAGCGCCGACAGGGCCCGTTTCCAGTTCTTC
TRBV9	TRBJ2-3	many	NA	CASSPSIDTQYF	TGTGCCAGCAGCCCGTCAATTGATACGCAGTATTTT
TRBV6-6	TRBJ2-3	NA	NA	CASSYSMGVADTSTDTQYF	TGTGCCAGCAGTTACTCGATGGGAGTAGCGGATACTAGCACAGATACGCAGTATTTT
TRBV11-2	TRBJ2-1	many	NA	CASRTQTSNEQFF	TGTGCCAGCAGAACGCAGACATCAAATGAGCAGTTCTTC
TRBV20-1	TRBJ1-2	many	NA	CSATRGYYGYTF	TGCAGTGCCACTCGGGGGTACTATGGCTACACCTTC
TRBV7-2	TRBJ2-3	many	NA	CASSLATGRDTQYF	TGTGCCAGCAGCTTAGCGACTGGAAGAGATACGCAGTATTTT